The 2 T cell receptor beta chains below all came from one sample that was sequenced in a study of regulatory T cells in long-lasting Graves disease. Time point meaning: persistent/refractory GD, antithyroid drugs over 5 years with positive TRAb. Isolated PBMC RNA provided the starting material for the TCR library. Relying on iRepertoire HTBI primers and Arm-PCR of CDR3 regions, the team built TCR beta libraries. TCRdb analysed the multiplex PCR reads with MiXCR anew, one entry per CDR3 protein. The repertoire has 300,000 to 350,000 distinct CDR3 sequences, around a fifth of them found once; the top ten carry roughly 27%. The material was peripheral blood mononuclear cells (PBMCs), obtained when the disease was refractory, from a patient treated with antithyroid drugs. These receptors were obtained from a female donor with Graves disease.

Ten or more counts support this clonotype. The CDR3, as DNA: TGTGCCAGCAGTGAGGACAGGAATAACTATGGCTACACCTTC. Its protein product is CASSEDRNNYGYTF. The V call is TRBV6-1, the J call TRBJ1-2; 7 bases map to TRBD1. Trimming cost V 3 bases and J 1 base; bases outside gene matches: 2. This CDR3 region has 14 residues. CDR1 is MNHNS, CDR2 SASEGT, per germline.

This chain uses TRBV7-2 with TRBJ2-5; TRBD1 matches 7 bases. CDR1 is SGHTA, CDR2 FQGNSA, per germline. This CDR3 is 14 amino acids long. The J segment lost 0 bases and the V segment lost 5 bases, leaving 3 bases of the junction unmatched. This CDR3 reads CASSRGPNQETQYF. The CDR3, as DNA: TGTGCCAGCAGCAGGGGGCCCAACCAAGAGACCCAGTACTTC.